The T cell receptor beta chain under discussion was sequenced for a study of blood T cell repertoires in COVID-19. The CDR3 has 17 amino acids. The V and J ends lost 3 bases and 6 bases, in that order; junction bases with no gene match: 12. CDR1 is SGHNT and CDR2 is YYREEE in the germline V gene (reference sequence). This table comes from immunoSEQ multiplex PCR, and its TCRdb copy is limited to in-frame clones, with some not included. The sample carries 250,000 to 350,000 clones, approximately 84% recorded once. The receptor was derived from a human donor with COVID-19, enrolled during active disease. The donor label of this sample is uncertain. The sequencing sample was made of peripheral blood. The chain couples TRBV5-4 to TRBJ2-2, with TRBD2 matching over 9 bases. CDR3 sequence: CASSSGGSGSVSGELFF. The CDR3 region has the DNA TGTGCCAGCAGCTCGGGGGGTAGCGGGAGTGTGTCCGGGGAGCTGTTTTTT.